Below are 21 T cell receptor beta chains sequenced from a single sample in a study of T cell repertoires in cytomegalovirus infection. MiXCR, applied by TCRdb to the reads, yields one record per CDR3 protein. The sample lists about 150,000 distinct CDR3 sequences, around a quarter occurring once. Sequencing input: PBMCs. These receptor sequences come from a human donor in good health (CMV status not recorded). Some clones in this sample may be carry-over from other donors' samples.

This clonotype was seen repeatedly, ten times or more. This chain connects TRBV5-4 to TRBJ1-2; TRBD1 aligns across 7 bases. Trimming took 4 bases from V and 1 from J; bases not matched to a gene: 19. The germline V gene has CDR1 SGHNT and CDR2 YYREEE (reference sequence). The CDR3 runs to 19 residues. The CDR3 region is CASSRGVVEDRSYNYGYTF. CDR3 in DNA: TGTGCCAGCAGCCGAGGGGTCGTTGAGGACAGGAGCTATAACTATGGCTACACCTTC.

V usage is TRBV7-2 and J usage is TRBJ2-1; D is unresolved. CDR3 length: 17 amino acids. Between the trimmed V and J ends, which lost 2 bases and 7 bases, there was a span of 21 bases. The germline V gene encodes CDR1 SGHTA and CDR2 FQGNSA. The CDR3 nucleotides read TGTGCCAGCAGCTTAAAATCGTGGAGCTTTTACGTAAATGAGCAGTTCTTC. Its translation is CASSLKSWSFYVNEQFF.

This clonotype has just a few counts. The V gene is TRBV28, the J gene TRBJ2-5; possible D gene TRBD2, 5 bases. This CDR3 is 13 amino acids long. The germline V and J ends were trimmed by 7 bases and 2 bases, with 11 bases remaining between them. Looked up from germline, CDR1 is MDHEN and CDR2 is SYDVKM. DNA of the CDR3: TGTGCCAGCACGGGGAGTCGACAAGAGACCCAGTACTTC. Protein: CASTGSRQETQYF.

The chain combines TRBV5-4 with TRBJ2-2, with D possibly TRBD1 on 6 matching bases. Deletions cut 0 bases from V and 0 bases from J, with 9 bases between. In germline, CDR1 is SGHNT, CDR2 YYREEE (reference sequence). The CDR3 has 16 residues. CDR3 sequence: CASSLGRTANTGELFF. The CDR3 DNA sequence: TGTGCCAGCAGCTTGGGGCGGACAGCGAACACCGGGGAGCTGTTTTTT.

This clonotype turned up a few times. V gene TRBV7-2 combines with J gene TRBJ2-2; no definite D call. The CDR3 covers 16 residues. V lost 5 bases, J lost 4 bases, and 17 bases lay in between. CDR1 and CDR2 from the germline V gene are SGHTA and FQGNSA. Here the CDR3 reads CASSPPGMVITGELFF. For the CDR3, the DNA is TGTGCCAGCAGCCCCCCTGGGATGGTTATCACCGGGGAGCTGTTTTTT.

The rearrangement uses TRBV6-4 and TRBJ2-5; no firm D call. Trimming removed 7 bases at V and 7 bases at J, with 16 bases between. The CDR3 runs 13 residues. Looked up from germline, CDR1 is MRHNA and CDR2 is SNTAGT. Here the CDR3 reads CASTPGPGWTQYF. CDR3 bases: TGTGCCAGCACTCCCGGACCCGGGTGGACCCAGTACTTC.

The chain combines TRBV5-1 with TRBJ2-1; the D is unclear. V shed 4 bases and J shed 7 bases, with 9 bases lying between them. CDR1 and CDR2 (germline): SGHRS, YFSETQ. The length of the CDR3 is 12 residues. Here the CDR3 DNA reads TGCGCCAGCAGCCGCCGAGAAAATGAGCAGTTCTTC. Its translation is CASSRRENEQFF.

This clonotype showed up just a few times. The genes are TRBV12-3 or TRBV12-4 and TRBJ2-5; D is uncertain. The CDR3 consists of 14 residues. V lost 6 bases to trimming and J lost 7 bases, with 18 bases between them. CDR3 region: CASSLIEDSRTQYF. For the CDR3, the DNA is TGTGCCAGCAGCCTGATAGAGGATTCCAGGACCCAGTACTTC.

The rearrangement links TRBV6-2 or TRBV6-3 to TRBJ2-5; 12 bases are a match to TRBD2. The CDR3 is 14 residues long. Trimming took 4 bases from V and 5 from J; bases not matched to a gene: 2. Germline CDR1 and CDR2: MNHEY and SVGEGT. The CDR3 region is CASSSSGGAETQYF. The CDR3 DNA sequence: TGTGCCAGCAGTTCTAGCGGGGGGGCTGAGACCCAGTACTTC.

This clonotype was detected ten times or more. The chain combines TRBV7-8 with TRBJ1-6; D gene uncertain. Germline CDR1 is SGHVS and CDR2 is FQNEAQ. The V end was cut by 5 bases, the J end by 0 bases, with 11 bases between. This CDR3 comprises 16 residues. CDR3 DNA sequence: TGTGCCAGCAGCGATCGAGGAAGCTCCTATAATTCACCCCTCCACTTT. Its protein is CASSDRGSSYNSPLHF.

This clonotype was detected many times. The chain uses TRBV7-6 and TRBJ2-1, with TRBD2 identical over 12 bases. CDR3 length equals 15 residues. After removal of 1 base from V and 10 bases from J, the junction contained 5 bases not matched to a gene. Germline CDR1 SGHVS, CDR2 FNYEAQ. The CDR3 DNA sequence: TGTGCCAGCAGCTTAGTGGCTAGCGGGGGGGGCGAGCAGTTCTTC. Protein: CASSLVASGGGEQFF.

This clonotype appeared many times. This rearrangement joins TRBV6-9 to TRBJ1-5, with 11 nucleotides matching TRBD1. Germline CDR1 and CDR2: MNHGY and SVAAGI. This CDR3 spans 17 amino acids. J gave up 5 bases and V 10 bases, and 16 bases lay outside the gene matches. In nucleotides, the CDR3 is TGTGCCATCCCCGATCTGCAACCGGGACAGGGGGATCAGCCCCAGCATTTT. Its protein product is CAIPDLQPGQGDQPQHF.

The chain carries TRBV4-1 and TRBJ1-2; 7 bases line up with TRBD1. V shed 0 bases, J shed 5 bases, and the junction held 6 bases outside the gene matches. Germline CDR1 MGHRA, CDR2 YSYEKL. The CDR3 runs to 15 residues. The CDR3 region has the DNA TGCGCCAGCAGCCAAGAGGGCGGGACAGAGTATGGCTACACCTTC. This translates into CASSQEGGTEYGYTF.

The chain recombines TRBV7-3 with TRBJ2-5, with 7 bases lining up with TRBD2. The CDR3 is 13 amino acids. Germline V gives CDR1 SGHTA, CDR2 FQGTGA. Trimming removed 5 bases from V and 5 bases from J; junction bases left unmatched: 5. The CDR3 coding sequence is TGTGCCAGCAGCCTTGGACTAGACGAGACCCAGTACTTC. This gives the protein CASSLGLDETQYF.

This clonotype was recorded a few times. V usage is TRBV29-1 and J usage is TRBJ2-6; tentatively, D is TRBD2 (5 bases). CDR1 SQVTM and CDR2 ANQGSEA come from the germline V gene. The length of the CDR3 is 14 residues. The V end lost 0 bases, the J end lost 2 bases, and 5 bases lay between the germline ends. The CDR3 sequence: CSVEERAGANVLTF. The CDR3 DNA follows: TGCAGCGTTGAAGAGAGGGCTGGGGCCAACGTCCTGACTTTC.

The chain links TRBV6-5 to TRBJ2-7; D is undetermined. The germline V gene encodes CDR1 MNHEY and CDR2 SVGAGI. The CDR3 covers 15 residues. With 8 bases removed from V and 0 bases from J, the gap between germline ends came to 17 bases. The CDR3 DNA reads as TGTGCCAGCGGCACGGGTAGCAGGATCTCCTACGAGCAGTACTTC. This sequence encodes CASGTGSRISYEQYF.

Details on this clonotype: A clone one base away is much larger, so this may be a read error. The V call is TRBV6-2 or TRBV6-3, the J call TRBJ2-6, with D possibly matching TRBD1 (5 bases). The CDR3 has 18 residues. The germline V gene has CDR1 MNHEY and CDR2 SVGEGT. In DNA, the CDR3 is TGTGCCAGCAGTTACGAACAGTTAATTTTCTCTGGGGCCACCGTCCTGACTTTC. This translates into CASSYEQLIFSGATVLTF.

This chain connects TRBV7-6 to TRBJ1-2; tentatively, D is TRBD1 (5 bases). With 10 bases removed from V and 4 bases from J, the gap between germline ends came to 16 bases. The CDR3 runs to 13 residues. The germline V gene encodes CDR1 SGHVS and CDR2 FNYEAQ. Here the CDR3 reads CATSGLDLYGYTF. The DNA of the CDR3 is TGTGCCACCTCAGGGCTGGATCTCTATGGCTACACCTTC.

The J gene is TRBJ1-1, the V gene TRBV19; D may be TRBD1 (5 bases). Trimming removed 3 bases from V and 0 bases from J, with 14 bases in between. The length of the CDR3 is 16 residues. CDR1 is LNHDA, CDR2 SQIVND, per germline (reference sequence). This chain's CDR3 is CASSMLDSPLNTEAFF. CDR3 bases: TGTGCCAGTAGTATGTTAGACAGTCCCTTGAACACTGAAGCTTTCTTT. Supplemented by reference TRBV19 and TRBJ1-1, the full variable domain reads DGGITQSPKYLFRKEGQNVTLSCEQNLNHDAMYWYRQDPGQGLRLIYYSQIVNDFQKGDIAEGYSVSREKKESFPLTVTSAQKNPTAFYLCASSMLDSPLNTEAFFGQGTRLTVV.

This clonotype was seen ten or more times. The V call is TRBV4-1, the J call TRBJ2-1; 12 positions match TRBD2. V lost 1 base and J lost 6; bases outside the gene matches: 10. This CDR3 region has 18 residues. Germline V gene sequence: CDR1 MGHRA, CDR2 YSYEKL. The CDR3 loop reads CASSQVDLGLAGGNEQFF. In DNA, the CDR3 is TGCGCCAGCAGCCAAGTTGATTTGGGACTAGCGGGCGGCAATGAGCAGTTCTTC.

This clonotype was seen repeatedly, ten times or more. The chain couples TRBV12-5 to TRBJ2-1; D gene uncertain. The CDR3 sequence is 14 residues long. V gave up 1 base and J gave up 6 bases, with 10 bases separating them. The germline V gene encodes CDR1 LGHNT and CDR2 FRNRAP. The CDR3 region has the DNA TGTGCTAGTGGTTTGGGGCAGACATCCAATGAGCAGTTCTTC. Its protein product is CASGLGQTSNEQFF.